The clone carrying this TCR beta chain appeared many times. Its antigen remains unidentified. These data come from a study of T cells in Graves' hyperthyroidism and ophthalmopathy. Overall study findings and caveats: Appearing also in blood were most of the thyroid clonotypes expanded above 0.001.

Over 18 months, lack of ophthalmopathy progression marked Graves' hyperthyroidism as stable. Orbital computed tomography, thyroid ultrasound, serum thyroxine and TRAb, and clinical symptoms together informed the diagnoses. PBMCs were derived from 7.5 to 10 ml fresh peripheral blood. Germline values: CDR1 GTSNPN, CDR2 SVGIG (reference sequence). CDR3 length: 13 amino acids. Trimming took off 0 bases at V and 5 bases at J, with 10 bases between the two ends. It was RNA transcripts that yielded the amplified TCR beta CDR3 regions. When the TCR CDR3 underwent first-round RT-PCR, the HTBI primer set was used. A single record per CDR3 protein comes from TCRdb applying MiXCR to the multiplex PCR reads. The sample has fewer than 650,000 distinct CDR3 sequences; 12% to 15% are singletons.

The chain is built from TRBV30 and TRBJ1-2; no reliable D call. The source material was blood. This clonotype was obtained from a woman aged 40-49 years with Graves' hyperthyroidism. CDR3: CAWSVGWAYGYTF. CDR3 DNA: TGTGCCTGGAGTGTAGGTTGGGCGTATGGCTACACCTTC.